The clone carrying this TCR beta chain was counted many times. Its target is not known. This sample was taken from a study of T-cell reconstitution after alpha-beta-depleted transplantation in children. Study observations and caveats: For some patients, TCRbeta diversity was high at day 60 because of recipient T cells and thymic progenitors that survived. A year had passed since transplant, and T-cell counts and diversity by then came mostly from newly produced T cells. After transplant, at about two months, alpha-beta T cells were reportedly derived from several hundred expanded graft clones.

CDR3 length: 14 amino acids. Trimming took off 3 bases at V and 5 bases at J, with 11 bases between the two ends. It was with unique molecular identifiers that the TCRbeta library was prepared. Using its own MiXCR run on the PCR reads, TCRdb lists one record per CDR3 protein. The table includes fewer than 350,000 distinct CDR3 sequences, nearly 8% detected once. This sequence was found in a female patient aged 2 to 10 who had a stem cell transplant for Fanconi anemia, so the T cells may come from the graft donor. This chain connects TRBV12-3 or TRBV12-4 to TRBJ2-4; D is perhaps TRBD2 (6 bases). The sample consisted of peripheral blood, taken 360 days after TCRalphabeta/CD19-depleted stem cell transplant. The CDR3 DNA sequence: TGTGCCAGCAGTTTTCGACTAGTCCAAAACATTCAGTACTTC. Translating it yields CASSFRLVQNIQYF.